In its sample, the clone carrying this T cell receptor beta chain was seen a few times. Scientists amplified the TCR beta CDR3 regions from RNA transcripts. Scientists carried out first-round RT-PCR using HTBI primers and then a second-round multiplex PCR. TCRdb ran MiXCR on the multiplex PCR reads and lists one entry per CDR3 protein. The table includes hundreds of thousands of distinct CDR3 sequences, 22% detected once. The data derive from a study of Graves' ophthalmopathy and Graves' hyperthyroidism. Study background: There was a collection of peripheral blood at initial diagnosis, before any treatment.

Trimming took off 2 bases at V and 4 bases at J, with 11 bases between the two ends. The V gene's germline CDR1 is KGHSH and CDR2 LQKENI. This CDR3 spans 15 amino acids. Sequenced material: peripheral blood. The chain links TRBV18 to TRBJ2-2; no definite D call. This TCR was sampled from a woman aged 18-29 years with stable Graves' hyperthyroidism. Some clones in this sample may be carry-over from other donors' samples. CDR3 amino acids: CASSPNPPGTGELFF. The CDR3, as DNA: TGTGCCAGCTCACCAAACCCCCCGGGCACCGGGGAGCTGTTTTTT. Together with reference TRBV18 and TRBJ2-2, the CDR3 gives the full variable domain: NAGVMQNPRHLVRRRGQEARLRCSPMKGHSHVYWYRQLPEEGLKFMVYLQKENIIDESGMPKERFSAEFPKEGPSILRIQQVVRGDSAAYFCASSPNPPGTGELFFGEGSRLTVL.